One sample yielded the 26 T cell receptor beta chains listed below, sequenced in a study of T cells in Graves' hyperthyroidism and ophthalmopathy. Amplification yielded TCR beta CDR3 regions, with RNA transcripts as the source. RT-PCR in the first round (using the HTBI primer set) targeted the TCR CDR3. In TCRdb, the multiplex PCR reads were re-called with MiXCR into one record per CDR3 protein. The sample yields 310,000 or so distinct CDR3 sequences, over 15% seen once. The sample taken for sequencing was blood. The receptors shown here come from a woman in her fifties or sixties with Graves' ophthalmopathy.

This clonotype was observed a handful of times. This chain's CDR3 is CASSYSDPRNRYGYTF. CDR3 DNA sequence: TGTGCCAGCAGTTATAGTGATCCCAGGAACCGCTATGGCTACACCTTC. J is TRBJ1-2 and V is TRBV6-5; D ambiguous. V was shortened by 3 bases and J by 4 bases, with 18 bases between the two germline ends. Per the germline V gene, CDR1 is MNHEY and CDR2 is SVGAGI. The CDR3 sequence is 16 residues long.

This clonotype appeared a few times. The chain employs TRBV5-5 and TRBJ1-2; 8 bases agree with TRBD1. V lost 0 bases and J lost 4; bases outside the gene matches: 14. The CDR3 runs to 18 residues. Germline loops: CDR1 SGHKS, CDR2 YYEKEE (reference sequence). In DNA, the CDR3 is TGTGCCAGCAGCTTGGAAAGGACAGGGAAGGGGTTTAGCTATGGCTACACCTTC. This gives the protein CASSLERTGKGFSYGYTF.

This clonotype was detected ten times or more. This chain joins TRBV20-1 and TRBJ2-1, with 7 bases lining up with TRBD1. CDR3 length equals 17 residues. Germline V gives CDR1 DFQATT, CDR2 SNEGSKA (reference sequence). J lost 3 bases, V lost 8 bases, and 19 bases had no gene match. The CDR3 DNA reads TGCAGTACGCGCTCAGGCCGATGGGACAGTAGCTACAATGAGCAGTTCTTC. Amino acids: CSTRSGRWDSSYNEQFF.

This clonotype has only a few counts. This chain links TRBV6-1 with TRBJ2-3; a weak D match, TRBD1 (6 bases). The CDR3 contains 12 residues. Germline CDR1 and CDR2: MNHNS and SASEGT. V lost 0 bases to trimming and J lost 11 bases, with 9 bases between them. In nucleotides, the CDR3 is TGTGCCAGCAGTGAAGCGCAGGGGATGCAGTATTTT. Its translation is CASSEAQGMQYF.

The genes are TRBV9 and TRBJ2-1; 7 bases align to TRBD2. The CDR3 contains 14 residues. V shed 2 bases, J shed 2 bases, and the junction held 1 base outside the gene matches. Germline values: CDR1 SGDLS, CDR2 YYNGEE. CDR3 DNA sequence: TGTGCCAGCAGCGTGGGGGGGACCTACAATGAGCAGTTCTTC. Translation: CASSVGGTYNEQFF.

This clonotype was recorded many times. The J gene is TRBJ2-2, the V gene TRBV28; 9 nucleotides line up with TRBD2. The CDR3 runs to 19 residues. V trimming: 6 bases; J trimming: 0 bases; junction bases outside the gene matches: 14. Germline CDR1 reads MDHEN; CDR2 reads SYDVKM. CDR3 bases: TGTGCCAGCAGCGTTACCACGGGACTAGCTTTTGCGAACACCGGGGAGCTGTTTTTT. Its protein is CASSVTTGLAFANTGELFF.

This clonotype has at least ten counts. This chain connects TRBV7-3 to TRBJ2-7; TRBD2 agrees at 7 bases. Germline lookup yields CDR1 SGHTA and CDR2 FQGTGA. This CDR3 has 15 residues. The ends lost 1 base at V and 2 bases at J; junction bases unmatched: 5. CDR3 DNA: TGTGCCAGCAGCTTAATTGGGGGAGGGCCCTACGAGCAGTACTTC. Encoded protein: CASSLIGGGPYEQYF.

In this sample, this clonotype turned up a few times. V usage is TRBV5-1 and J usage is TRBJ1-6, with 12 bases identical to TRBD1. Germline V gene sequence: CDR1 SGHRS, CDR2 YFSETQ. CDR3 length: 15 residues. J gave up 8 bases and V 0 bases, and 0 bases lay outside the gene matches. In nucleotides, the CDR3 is TGCGCCAGCAGCTTGGGGGACAGGGGGCATTCACCCCTCCACTTT. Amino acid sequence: CASSLGDRGHSPLHF.

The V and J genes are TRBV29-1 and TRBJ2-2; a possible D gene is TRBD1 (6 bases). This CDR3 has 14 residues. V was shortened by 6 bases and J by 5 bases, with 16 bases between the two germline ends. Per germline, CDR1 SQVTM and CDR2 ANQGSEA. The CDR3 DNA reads TGCAGCGTCTCAGAGACAGGCCGAACCGGGGAGCTGTTTTTT. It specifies CSVSETGRTGELFF.

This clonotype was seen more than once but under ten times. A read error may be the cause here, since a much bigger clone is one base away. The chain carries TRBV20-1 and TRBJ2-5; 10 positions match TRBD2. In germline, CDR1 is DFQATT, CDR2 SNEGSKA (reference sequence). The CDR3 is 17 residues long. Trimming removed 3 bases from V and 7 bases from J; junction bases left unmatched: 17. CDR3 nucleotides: TGCAGTGCTAGTAAGGGGCTAGCGGGAGAGTTAAGAGGGACCCAGTACTTC. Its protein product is CSASKGLAGELRGTQYF.

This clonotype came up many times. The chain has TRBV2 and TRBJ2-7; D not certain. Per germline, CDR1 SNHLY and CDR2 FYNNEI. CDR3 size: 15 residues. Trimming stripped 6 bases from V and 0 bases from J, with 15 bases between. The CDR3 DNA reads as TGTGCCAGCAGGGACCAGAGTCCGAGCTCCTACGAGCAGTACTTC. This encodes CASRDQSPSSYEQYF.

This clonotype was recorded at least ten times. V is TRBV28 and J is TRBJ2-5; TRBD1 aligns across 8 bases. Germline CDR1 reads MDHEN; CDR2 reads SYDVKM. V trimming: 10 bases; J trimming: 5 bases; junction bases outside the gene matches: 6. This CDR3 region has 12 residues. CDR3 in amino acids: CATNQGAETQYF. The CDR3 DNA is TGTGCCACCAATCAGGGGGCGGAGACCCAGTACTTC.

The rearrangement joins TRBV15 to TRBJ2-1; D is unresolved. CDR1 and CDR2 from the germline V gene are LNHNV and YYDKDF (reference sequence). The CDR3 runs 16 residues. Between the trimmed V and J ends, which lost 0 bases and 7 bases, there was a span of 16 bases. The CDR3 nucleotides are TGTGCCACCAGCAGAGATTCAGACCTCTCGTGGAATGAGCAGTTCTTC. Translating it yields CATSRDSDLSWNEQFF.

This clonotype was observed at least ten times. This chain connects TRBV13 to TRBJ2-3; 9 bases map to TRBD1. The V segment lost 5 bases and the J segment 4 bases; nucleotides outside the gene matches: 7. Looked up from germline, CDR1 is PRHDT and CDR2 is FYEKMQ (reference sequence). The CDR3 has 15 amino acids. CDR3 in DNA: TGTGCCAGCAGCAACCGGGACAGGGACGCAGATACGCAGTATTTT. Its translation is CASSNRDRDADTQYF.

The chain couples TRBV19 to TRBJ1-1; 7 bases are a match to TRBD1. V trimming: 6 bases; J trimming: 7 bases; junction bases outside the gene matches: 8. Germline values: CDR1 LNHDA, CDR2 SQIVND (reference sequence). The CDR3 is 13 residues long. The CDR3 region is CASRPRDSHEAFF. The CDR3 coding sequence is TGTGCCAGTAGGCCTCGGGACAGCCATGAAGCTTTCTTT.

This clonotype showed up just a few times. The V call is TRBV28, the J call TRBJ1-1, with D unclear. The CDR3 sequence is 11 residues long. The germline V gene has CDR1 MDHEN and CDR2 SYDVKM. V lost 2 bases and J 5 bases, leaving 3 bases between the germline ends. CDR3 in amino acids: CASSLITEAFF. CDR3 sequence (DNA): TGTGCCAGCAGTTTAATTACTGAAGCTTTCTTT.

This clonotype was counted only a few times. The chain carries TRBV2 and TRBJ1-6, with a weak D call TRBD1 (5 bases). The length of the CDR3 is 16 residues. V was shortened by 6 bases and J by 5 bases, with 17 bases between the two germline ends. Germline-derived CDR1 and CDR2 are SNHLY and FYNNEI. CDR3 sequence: CASRRTPGSNNSPLHF. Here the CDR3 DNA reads TGTGCCAGCAGGAGAACCCCAGGGAGTAATAATTCACCCCTCCACTTT.

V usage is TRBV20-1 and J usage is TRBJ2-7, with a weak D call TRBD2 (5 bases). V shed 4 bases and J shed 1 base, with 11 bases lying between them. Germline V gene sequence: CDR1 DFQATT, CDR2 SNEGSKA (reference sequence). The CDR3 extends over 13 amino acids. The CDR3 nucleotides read TGCAGTGCTAACCGGGGTAGTTCCTACGAGCAGTACTTC. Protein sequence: CSANRGSSYEQYF.

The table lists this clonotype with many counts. The CDR3 is CASSRGQGANQPQHF. The CDR3 region has the DNA TGTGCCAGCAGCAGGGGACAGGGGGCCAATCAGCCCCAGCATTTT. The genes are TRBV6-1 and TRBJ1-5, with 12 bases lining up with TRBD1. V trimming: 6 bases; J trimming: 3 bases; junction bases outside the gene matches: 3. Germline V gene lookup returns CDR1 MNHNS and CDR2 SASEGT. The CDR3 is 15 residues long.

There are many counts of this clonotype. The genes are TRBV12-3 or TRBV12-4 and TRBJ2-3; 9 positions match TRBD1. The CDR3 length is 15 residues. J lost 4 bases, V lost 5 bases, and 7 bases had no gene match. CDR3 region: CASSDRDREPDTQYF. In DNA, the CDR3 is TGTGCCAGCAGTGACCGGGACAGGGAACCAGATACGCAGTATTTT.

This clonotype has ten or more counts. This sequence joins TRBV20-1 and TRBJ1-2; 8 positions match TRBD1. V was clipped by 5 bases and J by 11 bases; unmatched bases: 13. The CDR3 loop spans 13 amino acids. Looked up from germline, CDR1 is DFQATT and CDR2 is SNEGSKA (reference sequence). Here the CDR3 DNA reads TGCAGTGCTGCCTACGGACAGGGTCTTGAGTACACCTTC. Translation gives CSAAYGQGLEYTF.

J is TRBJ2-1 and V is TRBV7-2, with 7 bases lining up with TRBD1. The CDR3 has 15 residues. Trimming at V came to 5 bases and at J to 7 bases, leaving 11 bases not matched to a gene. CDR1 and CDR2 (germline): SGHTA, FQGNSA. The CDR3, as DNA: TGTGCCAGCAGCAAGACAGGGCCCCTCGTGAATGAGCAGTTCTTC. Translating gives CASSKTGPLVNEQFF.

In nucleotides, the CDR3 is TGTGCCAGCTCGCAACAAGTACAGGGGGATGGCTACACCTTC. Amino acids: CASSQQVQGDGYTF. This chain connects TRBV18 to TRBJ1-2, with 8 bases fitting TRBD1. From germline, CDR1 is KGHSH and CDR2 LQKENI. After removal of 6 bases from V and 6 bases from J, the junction contained 9 bases not matched to a gene. The CDR3 runs 14 residues.

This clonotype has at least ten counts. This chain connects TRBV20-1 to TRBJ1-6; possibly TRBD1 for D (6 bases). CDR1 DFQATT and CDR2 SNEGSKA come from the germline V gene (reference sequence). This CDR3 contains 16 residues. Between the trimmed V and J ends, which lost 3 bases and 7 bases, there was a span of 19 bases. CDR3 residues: CSASPPIGQGNSPLHF. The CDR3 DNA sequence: TGCAGTGCTAGCCCGCCCATAGGGCAGGGGAATTCACCCCTCCACTTT.

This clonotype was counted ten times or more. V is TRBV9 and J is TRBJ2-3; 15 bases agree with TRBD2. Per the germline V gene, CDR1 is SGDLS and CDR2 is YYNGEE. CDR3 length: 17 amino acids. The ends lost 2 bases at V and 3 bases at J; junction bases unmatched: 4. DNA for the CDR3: TGTGCCAGCAGCGTGGGACTAGCGGGAGGTTTGACAGATACGCAGTATTTT. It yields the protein CASSVGLAGGLTDTQYF.

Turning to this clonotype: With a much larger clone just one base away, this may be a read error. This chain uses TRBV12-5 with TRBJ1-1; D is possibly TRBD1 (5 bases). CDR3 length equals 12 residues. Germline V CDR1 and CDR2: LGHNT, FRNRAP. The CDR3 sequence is CASGPPGTEALF. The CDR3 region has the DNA TGTGCTAGTGGTCCCCCGGGGACTGAAGCTCTCTTT.